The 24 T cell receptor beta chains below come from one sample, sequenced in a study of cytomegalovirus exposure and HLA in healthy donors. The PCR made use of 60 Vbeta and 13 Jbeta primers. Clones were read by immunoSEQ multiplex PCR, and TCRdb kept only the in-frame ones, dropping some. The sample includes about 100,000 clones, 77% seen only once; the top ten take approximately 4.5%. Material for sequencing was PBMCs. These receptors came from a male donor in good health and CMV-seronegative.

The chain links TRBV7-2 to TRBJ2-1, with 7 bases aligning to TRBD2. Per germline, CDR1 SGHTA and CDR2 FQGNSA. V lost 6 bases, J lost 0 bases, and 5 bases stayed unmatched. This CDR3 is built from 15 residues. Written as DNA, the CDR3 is TGTGCCAGCAGTAACAGCGGGAACTCCTACAATGAGCAGTTCTTC. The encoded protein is CASSNSGNSYNEQFF.

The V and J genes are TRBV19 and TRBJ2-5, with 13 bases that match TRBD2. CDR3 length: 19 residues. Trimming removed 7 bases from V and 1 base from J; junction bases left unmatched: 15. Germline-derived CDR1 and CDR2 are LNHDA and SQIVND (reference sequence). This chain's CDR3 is CASKPNGLAGAWSQETQYF. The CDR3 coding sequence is TGTGCCAGTAAACCCAACGGACTAGCGGGAGCTTGGAGCCAAGAGACCCAGTACTTC.

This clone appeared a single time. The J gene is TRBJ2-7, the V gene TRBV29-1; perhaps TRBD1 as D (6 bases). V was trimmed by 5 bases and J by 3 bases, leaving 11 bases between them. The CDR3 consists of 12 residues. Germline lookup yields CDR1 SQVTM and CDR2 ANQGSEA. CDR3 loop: CSVMGRGYEQYF. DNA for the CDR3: TGCAGCGTTATGGGCAGGGGCTACGAGCAGTACTTC.

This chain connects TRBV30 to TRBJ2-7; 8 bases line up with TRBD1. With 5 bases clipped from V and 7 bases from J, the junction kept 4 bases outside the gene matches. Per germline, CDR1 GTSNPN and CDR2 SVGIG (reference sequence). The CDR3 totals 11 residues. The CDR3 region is CAWQGAWEQYF. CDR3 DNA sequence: TGTGCCTGGCAGGGGGCTTGGGAGCAGTACTTC.

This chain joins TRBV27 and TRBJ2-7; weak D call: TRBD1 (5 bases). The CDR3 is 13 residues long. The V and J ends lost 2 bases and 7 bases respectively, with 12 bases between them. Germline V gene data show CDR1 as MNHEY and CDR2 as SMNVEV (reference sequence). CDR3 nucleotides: TGTGCCAGCAGTTTAAGCAGGGTGGGGGAGCAGTACTTC. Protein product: CASSLSRVGEQYF.

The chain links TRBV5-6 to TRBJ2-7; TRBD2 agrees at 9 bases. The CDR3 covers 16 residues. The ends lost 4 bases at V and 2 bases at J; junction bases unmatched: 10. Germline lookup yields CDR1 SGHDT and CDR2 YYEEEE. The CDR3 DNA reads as TGTGCCAGCAGCCCTACGGGTGCTAGCGGGACCTACGAGCAGTACTTC. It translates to CASSPTGASGTYEQYF.

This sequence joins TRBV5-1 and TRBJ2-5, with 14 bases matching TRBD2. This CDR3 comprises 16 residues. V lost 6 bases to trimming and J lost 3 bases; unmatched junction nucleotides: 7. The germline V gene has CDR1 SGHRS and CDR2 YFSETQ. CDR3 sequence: CASKMGLAGVEETQYF. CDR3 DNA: TGCGCCAGCAAGATGGGACTAGCGGGAGTTGAAGAGACCCAGTACTTC.

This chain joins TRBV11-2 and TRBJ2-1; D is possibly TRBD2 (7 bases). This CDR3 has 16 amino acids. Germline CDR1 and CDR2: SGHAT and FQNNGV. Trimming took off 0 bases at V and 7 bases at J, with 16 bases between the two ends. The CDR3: CASSLELGGGSNEQFF. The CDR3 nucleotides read TGTGCCAGCAGCTTAGAACTAGGGGGGGGGTCGAATGAGCAGTTCTTC.

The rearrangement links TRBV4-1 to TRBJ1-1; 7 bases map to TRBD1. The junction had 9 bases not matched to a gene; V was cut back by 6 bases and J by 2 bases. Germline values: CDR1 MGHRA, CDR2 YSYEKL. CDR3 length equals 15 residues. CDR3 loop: CASRKTGTVNTEAFF. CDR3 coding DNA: TGCGCCAGCAGAAAAACCGGGACAGTTAACACTGAAGCTTTCTTT.

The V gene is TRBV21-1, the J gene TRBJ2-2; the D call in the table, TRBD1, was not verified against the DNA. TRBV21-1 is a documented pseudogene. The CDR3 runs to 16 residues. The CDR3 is CASGGERQGYTGELFF. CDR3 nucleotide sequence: TGTGCCAGCGGAGGAGAGAGACAGGGGTACACCGGGGAGCTGTTTTTT.

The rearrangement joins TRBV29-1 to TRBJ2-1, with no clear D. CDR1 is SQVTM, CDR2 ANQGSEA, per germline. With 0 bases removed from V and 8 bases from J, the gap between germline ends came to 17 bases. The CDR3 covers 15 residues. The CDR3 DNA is TGCAGCGTTGAAGATCCGCTCTCGGCCCGGGATGAGCAGTTCTTC. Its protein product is CSVEDPLSARDEQFF.

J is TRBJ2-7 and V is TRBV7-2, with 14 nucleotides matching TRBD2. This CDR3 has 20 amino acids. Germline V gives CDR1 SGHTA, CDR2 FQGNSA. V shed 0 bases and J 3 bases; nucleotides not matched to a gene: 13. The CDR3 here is CASSLAWWGTSGRLIYEQYF. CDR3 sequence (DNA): TGTGCCAGCAGCTTAGCCTGGTGGGGGACTAGCGGGAGACTAATCTACGAGCAGTACTTC.

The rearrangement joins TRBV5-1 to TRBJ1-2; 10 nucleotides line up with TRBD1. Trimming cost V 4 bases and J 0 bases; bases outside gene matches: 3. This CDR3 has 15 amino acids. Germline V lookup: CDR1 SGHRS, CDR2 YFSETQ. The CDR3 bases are TGCGCCAGCAGCCCCGGGACAGGGGCTAACTATGGCTACACCTTC. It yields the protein CASSPGTGANYGYTF.

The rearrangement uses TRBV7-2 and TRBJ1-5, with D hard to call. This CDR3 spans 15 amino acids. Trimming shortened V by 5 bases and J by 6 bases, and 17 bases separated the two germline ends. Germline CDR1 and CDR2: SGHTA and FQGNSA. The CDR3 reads CASSPRIGGLQPQHF. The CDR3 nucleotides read TGTGCCAGCAGCCCTAGGATAGGAGGGCTTCAGCCCCAGCATTTT.

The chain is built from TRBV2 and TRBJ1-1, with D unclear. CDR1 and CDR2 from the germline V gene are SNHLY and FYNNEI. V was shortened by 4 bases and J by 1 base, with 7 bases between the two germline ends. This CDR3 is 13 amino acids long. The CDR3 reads CASSGRQNTEAFF. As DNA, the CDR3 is TGTGCCAGCAGTGGGCGGCAGAACACTGAAGCTTTCTTT. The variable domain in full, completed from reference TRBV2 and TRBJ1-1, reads EPEVTQTPSHQVTQMGQEVILRCVPISNHLYFYWYRQILGQKVEFLVSFYNNEISEKSEIFDDQFSVERPDGSNFTLKIRSTKLEDSAMYFCASSGRQNTEAFFGQGTRLTVV.

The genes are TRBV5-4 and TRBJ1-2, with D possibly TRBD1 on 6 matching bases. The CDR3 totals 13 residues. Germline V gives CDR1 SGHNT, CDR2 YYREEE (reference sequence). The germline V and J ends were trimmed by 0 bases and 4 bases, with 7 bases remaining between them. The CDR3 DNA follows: TGTGCCAGCAGCTTGGAGGGGGTCTATGGCTACACCTTC. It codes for CASSLEGVYGYTF.

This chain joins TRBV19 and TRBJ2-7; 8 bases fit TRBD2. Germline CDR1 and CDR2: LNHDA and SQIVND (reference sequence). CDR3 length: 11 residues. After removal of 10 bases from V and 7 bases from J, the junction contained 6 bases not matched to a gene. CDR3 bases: TGTGCCACTGGGACTAGTGGTGAGCAGTACTTC. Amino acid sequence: CATGTSGEQYF.

In DNA, the CDR3 is TGTGCCAGCAGTGGCTCCGGGACTAGCGGGACCTATGAGCAGTTCTTC. Translated, it gives CASSGSGTSGTYEQFF. V and J are TRBV6-4 and TRBJ2-1, with TRBD2 matching 13 bases. The trim removed 4 bases at V and 8 bases at J, leaving 8 bases unmatched. Germline CDR1 reads MRHNA; CDR2 reads SNTAGT. This CDR3 has 16 residues.

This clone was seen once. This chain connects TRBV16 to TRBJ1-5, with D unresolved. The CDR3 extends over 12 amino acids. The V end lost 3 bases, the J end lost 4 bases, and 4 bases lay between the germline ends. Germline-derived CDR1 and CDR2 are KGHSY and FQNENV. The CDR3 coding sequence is TGTGCCAGCAGCCAGAGAAATCAGCCCCAGCATTTT. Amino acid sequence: CASSQRNQPQHF.

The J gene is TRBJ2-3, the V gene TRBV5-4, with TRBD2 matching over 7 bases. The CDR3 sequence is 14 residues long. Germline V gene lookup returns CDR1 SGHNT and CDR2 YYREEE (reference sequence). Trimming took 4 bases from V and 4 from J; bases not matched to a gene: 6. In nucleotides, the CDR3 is TGTGCCAGCAGCGGCGGGAGTTGGGCAGATACGCAGTATTTT. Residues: CASSGGSWADTQYF.

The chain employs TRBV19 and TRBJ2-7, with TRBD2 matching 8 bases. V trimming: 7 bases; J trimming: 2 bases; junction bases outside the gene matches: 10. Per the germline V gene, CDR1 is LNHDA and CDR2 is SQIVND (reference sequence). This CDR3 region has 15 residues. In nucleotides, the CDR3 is TGTGCCAGTAAAATGGGAAGCGGGAGAGCCTACGAGCAGTACTTC. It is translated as CASKMGSGRAYEQYF. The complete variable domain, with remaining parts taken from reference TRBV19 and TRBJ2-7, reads DGGITQSPKYLFRKEGQNVTLSCEQNLNHDAMYWYRQDPGQGLRLIYYSQIVNDFQKGDIAEGYSVSREKKESFPLTVTSAQKNPTAFYLCASKMGSGRAYEQYFGPGTRLTVT.

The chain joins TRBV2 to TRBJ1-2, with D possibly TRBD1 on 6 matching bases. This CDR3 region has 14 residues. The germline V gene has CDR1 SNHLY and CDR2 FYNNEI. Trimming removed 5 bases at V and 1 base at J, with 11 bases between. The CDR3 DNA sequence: TGTGCCAGCAGTCGACAGGCTAGTAACTATGGCTACACCTTC. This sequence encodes CASSRQASNYGYTF.

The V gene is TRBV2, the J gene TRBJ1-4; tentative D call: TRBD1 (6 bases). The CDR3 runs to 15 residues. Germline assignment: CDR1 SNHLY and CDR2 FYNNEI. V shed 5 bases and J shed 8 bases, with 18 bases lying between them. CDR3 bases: TGTGCCAGCAGTCAGAGCGGTGTGAGGGGGGAAAAACTGTTTTTT. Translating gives CASSQSGVRGEKLFF.

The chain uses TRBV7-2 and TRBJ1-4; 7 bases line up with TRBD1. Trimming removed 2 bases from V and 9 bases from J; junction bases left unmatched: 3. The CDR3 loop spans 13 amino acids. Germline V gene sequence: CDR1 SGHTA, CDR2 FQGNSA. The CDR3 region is CASSLQGGQKLFF. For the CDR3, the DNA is TGTGCCAGCAGCTTACAGGGGGGACAAAAACTGTTTTTT.